A selection of T cell receptor beta chains follows, all from one sample in a study of blood T cell repertoires in COVID-19. Some clones are missing from TCRdb's copy, which holds only in-frame ones; the method was immunoSEQ multiplex PCR. This table has about 180,000 clones, roughly 82% appearing once. The sample was peripheral blood. All receptors come from a woman between 70 and 85 years old with acute or convalescent COVID-19. CDR3s include the opening cysteine and the closing phenylalanine or tryptophan. D genes are given only for firm matches. Some rows mark clone size as missing; the rest say once, few, many or name a class of expanded clone.

NA	NA	TRBV5-6	TRBJ2-5	TGTGCCAGCAGCCCCGGACACTTGTGGGAGACCCAGTACTTC	CASSPGHLWETQYF
NA	TRBD2	TRBV14	TRBJ2-7	TGTGCCAGCAGCAACTTTGGACTAGCGGGGGACCACCAGTACTTC	CASSNFGLAGDHQYF
NA	NA	TRBV29-1	TRBJ1-2	TGCAGCGTTTTAGTGGACGGAGGTGGCTACACCTTC	CSVLVDGGGYTF
NA	NA	TRBV12-3/TRBV12-4	TRBJ1-4	TGTGCCAGCTCCACCGGGGGAAAACTGTTTTTT	CASSTGGKLFF
NA	TRBD2	TRBV4-1	TRBJ2-7	TGCGCCAGCAGCTTAGGAGTCCAGCGGGAGTCGGGAGAGCAGTACTTC	CASSLGVQRESGEQYF
NA	TRBD1	TRBV5-1	TRBJ1-1	TGCGCCAGCAGCTTTACCACAGGGGGGAACACTGAAGCTTTCTTT	CASSFTTGGNTEAFF
NA	NA	TRBV28	TRBJ2-1	TGTGCCAGCAGTTCGCAGGGCAATGAGCAGTTCTTC	CASSSQGNEQFF
NA	TRBD1	TRBV30	TRBJ1-4	TGTGCCTGGAACCGGGACAGAAATGAAAAACTGTTTTTT	CAWNRDRNEKLFF
NA	NA	TRBV4-2	TRBJ2-5	TGTGCCAGCAGCCAAACGCCCGGGACAACGATCCAAGAGACCCAGTACTTC	CASSQTPGTTIQETQYF
NA	NA	TRBV20-1	TRBJ2-5	TGCAGTGCCTTCCTACGGGAAACCCAGTACTTC	CSAFLRETQYF
NA	TRBD1	TRBV5-4	TRBJ2-7	TGTGCCAGCAGCTTGGAGACAGGGTTCAATACCCTCGAGCAGTACTTC	CASSLETGFNTLEQYF
NA	NA	TRBV7-8	TRBJ2-3	TGTGCCAGCAGCTTGGGCGTTCCCACAGATACGCAGTATTTT	CASSLGVPTDTQYF
NA	TRBD1	TRBV30	TRBJ1-4	TGTGCCTGGAGTGTTTTCGGACAGGGGGGTGAAAAACTGTTTTTT	CAWSVFGQGGEKLFF
NA	TRBD2	TRBV29-1	TRBJ2-7	TGCAGCGTTGGTCTCGGGGGGGACTACGAGCAGTACTTC	CSVGLGGDYEQYF
NA	NA	TRBV5-6	TRBJ1-1	TGTGCCAGCAGCGTCGTTGGGGCGGACACTGAAGCTTTCTTT	CASSVVGADTEAFF
NA	TRBD1	TRBV9	TRBJ2-1	TGTGCCAGCAGCGTTTCCGGGACAGTCCTCTACAATGAGCAGTTCTTC	CASSVSGTVLYNEQFF
NA	TRBD1	TRBV5-1	TRBJ2-3	TGCGCCAGCAGCGCCGGGACAGGGGGAGTGACAGATACGCAGTATTTT	CASSAGTGGVTDTQYF
NA	TRBD1	TRBV6-5	TRBJ2-4	TGTGCCACCAGCAGACAGGGCGAAAACATTCAGTACTTC	CATSRQGENIQYF
NA	TRBD2	TRBV6-2/TRBV6-3	TRBJ2-7	TGTGCCAGCAGTTACTCGCAGACTAGCGGGAGATCTGGGCAGTACTTC	CASSYSQTSGRSGQYF
once	NA	TRBV11-2	TRBJ1-6	TGTGCCAGCAGCTTAGATCTTTCACCCCTCCACTTT	CASSLDLSPLHF
NA	TRBD2	TRBV19	TRBJ2-1	TGTGCCAGTAGTAGAGGGGTAGGGCTAGCGGGCAAGAGCTCCTACAATGAGCAGTTCTTC	CASSRGVGLAGKSSYNEQFF
NA	TRBD1	TRBV27	TRBJ1-2	TGTGCCAGCAGTTTAACATTAAGGACAGGGCTGCCGCGCTATGGCTACACCTTC	CASSLTLRTGLPRYGYTF
once	TRBD2	TRBV7-8	TRBJ2-3	TGTGCCAGCAGCTTCCGGGCGGGGGGCACAGATACGCAGTATTTT	CASSFRAGGTDTQYF
once	NA	TRBV7-2	TRBJ2-5	TGTGCCAGCAGCCAAGCGGAGGGGGCGGCCAAGGAAGAGACCCAGTACTTC	CASSQAEGAAKEETQYF
NA	TRBD2	TRBV5-1	TRBJ2-2	TGCGCCAGCAGCATGCTAAGGACTAGCCCCCGGGAGCTGTTTTTT	CASSMLRTSPRELFF
NA	TRBD2	TRBV5-1	TRBJ2-3	TGCGCCAGCAGCCTCCAGACTAGCGGGCTAAACACAGATACGCAGTATTTT	CASSLQTSGLNTDTQYF
NA	NA	TRBV12-3/TRBV12-4	TRBJ1-2	TGTGCCAGCAAGTCATCGGCTAACTATGGCTACACCTTC	CASKSSANYGYTF
few	TRBD1	TRBV11-2	TRBJ1-2	TGTGCCAGCAGCTTAAACAGGGGAAGCTATGGCTACACCTTC	CASSLNRGSYGYTF
NA	TRBD2	TRBV5-1	TRBJ2-2	TGCGCCAGCAGCTCTGGACTAGCGGGGGGTCCCACCGGGGAGCTGTTTTTT	CASSSGLAGGPTGELFF
NA	NA	TRBV6-2/TRBV6-3	TRBJ1-6	TGTGCCAGCAGCCGCGGGACTGATAATTCACCCCTCCACTTT	CASSRGTDNSPLHF
NA	NA	TRBV4-1	TRBJ1-1	TGCGCCAGCAGCCGTAGGCAGACTCAGGGATATCACACTGAAGCTTTCTTT	CASSRRQTQGYHTEAFF
once	TRBD2	TRBV6-4	TRBJ2-2	TGTGCCAGCGGGCGACTAGCGGGTGCCGGGGAGCTGTTTTTT	CASGRLAGAGELFF
many	NA	TRBV29-1	TRBJ2-2	TGCAGCGTTGAACCCTCGGCAGGGGTCGGGGAGCTGTTTTTT	CSVEPSAGVGELFF
few	NA	TRBV6-6	TRBJ2-1	TGTGCCAGCAGTTATTCAAATGAGCAGTTCTTC	CASSYSNEQFF
NA	NA	TRBV29-1	TRBJ1-3	TGCAGCGTTGGGAGGGATCCCTCTGGAAACACCATATATTTT	CSVGRDPSGNTIYF
NA	TRBD2	TRBV14	TRBJ2-1	TGTGCCAGCAGCCGAGAACTAGCGGGGAACAATGAGCAGTTCTTC	CASSRELAGNNEQFF
NA	NA	TRBV10-2	TRBJ1-2	TGCGCCACCCGCCAGGATGCCTATGGCTACACCTTC	CATRQDAYGYTF
once	NA	TRBV19	TRBJ1-1	TGTGCCAGTAGATATCAGGGGTCGACCACTGAAGCTTTCTTT	CASRYQGSTTEAFF
NA	TRBD2	TRBV4-3	TRBJ2-7	TGCGCCAGCAGCCAAGATCTAGCGGGAGGGCGGGTGGAGCAGTACTTC	CASSQDLAGGRVEQYF
NA	TRBD2	TRBV5-1	TRBJ2-3	TGCGCCAGCAGCCCACGCCCCGGGGGGGCCAGCACAGATACGCAGTATTTT	CASSPRPGGASTDTQYF
NA	NA	TRBV19	TRBJ1-1	TGTGCCAGTAGTATTGCCGGAGGGTCCAACACTGAAGCTTTCTTT	CASSIAGGSNTEAFF
NA	NA	TRBV5-4	TRBJ1-2	TGTGCCAGCAGCTTGGGAGTTGGTCGTGGCAGACTTTCTAACTATGGCTACACCTTC	CASSLGVGRGRLSNYGYTF
NA	NA	TRBV3-1/TRBV3-2	TRBJ1-5	TGTGCCAGCAGCCAAGTCGGTTGGAATCAGCCCCAGCATTTT	CASSQVGWNQPQHF
many	TRBD1	TRBV6-2/TRBV6-3	TRBJ1-1	TGTGCCAGCAGCAAAGGGACAGGGGAAGCTTTCTTT	CASSKGTGEAFF
NA	NA	TRBV24-1	TRBJ2-1	TGTGCCACCAGTGATACTACCCGGTCCCCCTACAATGAGCAGTTCTTC	CATSDTTRSPYNEQFF
NA	TRBD1	TRBV19	TRBJ2-1	TGTGCCAGTAGTGCGGACAGGGGGGGTGAGCAGTTCTTC	CASSADRGGEQFF
NA	NA	TRBV24-1	TRBJ2-5	TGTGCCACCAGTGTGGGCAGGGTCGGAGAGACCCAGTACTTC	CATSVGRVGETQYF
NA	NA	TRBV6-6	TRBJ1-3	TGTGCCAGCAGTTACAGGGGTGGAAACACCATATATTTT	CASSYRGGNTIYF
few	TRBD2	TRBV6-2/TRBV6-3	TRBJ2-7	TGTGCCAGCAGTTCTAGCGGGGAATACGAGCAGTACTTC	CASSSSGEYEQYF
NA	NA	TRBV27	TRBJ2-2	TGTGCCAGCAGCCACCAGGCCCAGTACACCGGGGAGCTGTTTTTT	CASSHQAQYTGELFF
NA	TRBD2	TRBV7-2	TRBJ2-3	TGTGCCAGCAGCTTCGGCGGGGGGGCAGGGAATACGCAGTATTTT	CASSFGGGAGNTQYF
NA	NA	TRBV24-1	TRBJ2-2	TGTGCCACCAGTGATCTGGACGGGGGGAACACCGGGGAGCTGTTTTTT	CATSDLDGGNTGELFF
NA	NA	TRBV6-5	TRBJ1-6	TGTGCCAGCAGTTACAGGGAGGGGTATAATTCACCCCTCCACTTT	CASSYREGYNSPLHF